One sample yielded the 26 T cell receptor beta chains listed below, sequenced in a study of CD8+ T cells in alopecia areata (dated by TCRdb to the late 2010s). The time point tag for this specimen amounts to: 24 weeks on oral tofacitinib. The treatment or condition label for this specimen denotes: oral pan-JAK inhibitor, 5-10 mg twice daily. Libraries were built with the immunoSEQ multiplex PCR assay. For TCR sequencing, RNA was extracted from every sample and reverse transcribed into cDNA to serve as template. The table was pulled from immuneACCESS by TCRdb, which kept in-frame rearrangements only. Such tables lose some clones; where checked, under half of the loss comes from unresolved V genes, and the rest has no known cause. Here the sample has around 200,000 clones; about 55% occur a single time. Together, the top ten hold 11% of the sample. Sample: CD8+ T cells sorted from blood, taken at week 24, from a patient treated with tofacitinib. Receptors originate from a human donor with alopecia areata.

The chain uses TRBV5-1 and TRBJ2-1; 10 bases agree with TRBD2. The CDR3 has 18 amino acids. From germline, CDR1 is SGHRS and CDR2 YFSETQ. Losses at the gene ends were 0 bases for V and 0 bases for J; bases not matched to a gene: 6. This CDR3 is CASSLDVAGGSSYNEQFF. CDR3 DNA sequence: TGCGCCAGCAGCTTGGATGTAGCGGGGGGAAGCTCCTACAATGAGCAGTTCTTC.

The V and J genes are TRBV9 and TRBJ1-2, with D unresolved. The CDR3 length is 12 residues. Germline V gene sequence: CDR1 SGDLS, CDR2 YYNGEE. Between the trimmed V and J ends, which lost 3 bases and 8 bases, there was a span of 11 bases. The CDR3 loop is CASSDRKGGYTF. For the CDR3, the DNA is TGTGCCAGCAGCGACCGAAAAGGGGGCTACACCTTC.

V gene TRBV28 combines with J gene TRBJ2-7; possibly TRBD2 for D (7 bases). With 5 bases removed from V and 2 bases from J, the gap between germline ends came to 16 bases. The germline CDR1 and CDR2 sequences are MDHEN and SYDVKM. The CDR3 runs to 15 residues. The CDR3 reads CASSLPGEGAYEQYF. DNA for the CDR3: TGTGCCAGCAGTCTCCCCGGGGAGGGGGCCTACGAGCAGTACTTC. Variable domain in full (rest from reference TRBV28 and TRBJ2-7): DVKVTQSSRYLVKRTGEKVFLECVQDMDHENMFWYRQDPGLGLRLIYFSYDVKMKEKGDIPEGYSVSREKKERFSLILESASTNQTSMYLCASSLPGEGAYEQYFGPGTRLTVT.

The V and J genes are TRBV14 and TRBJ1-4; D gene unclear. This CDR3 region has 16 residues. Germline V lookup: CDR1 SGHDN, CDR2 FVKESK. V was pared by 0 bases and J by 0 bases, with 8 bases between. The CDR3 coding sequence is TGTGCCAGCAGCCAAGATCACAGCTCAACTAATGAAAAACTGTTTTTT. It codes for CASSQDHSSTNEKLFF.

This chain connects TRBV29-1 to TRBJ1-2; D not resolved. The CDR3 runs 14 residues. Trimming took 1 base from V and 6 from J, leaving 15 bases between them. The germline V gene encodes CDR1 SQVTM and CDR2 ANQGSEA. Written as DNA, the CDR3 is TGCAGCGTTGAAGGGGGAAAGGAGGTTGATGGCTACACCTTC. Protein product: CSVEGGKEVDGYTF.

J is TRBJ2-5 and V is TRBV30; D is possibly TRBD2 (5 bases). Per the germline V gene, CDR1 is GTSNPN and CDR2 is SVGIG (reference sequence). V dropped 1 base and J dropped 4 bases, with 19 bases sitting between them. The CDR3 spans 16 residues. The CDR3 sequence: CAWSGETNPWSETQYF. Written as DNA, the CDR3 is TGTGCCTGGAGTGGGGAGACAAACCCCTGGTCAGAGACCCAGTACTTC.

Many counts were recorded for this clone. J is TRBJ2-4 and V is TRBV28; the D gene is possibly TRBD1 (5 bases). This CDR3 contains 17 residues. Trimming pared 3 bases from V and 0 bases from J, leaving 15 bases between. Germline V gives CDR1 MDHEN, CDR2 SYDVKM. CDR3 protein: CASSFPTGELAKNIQYF. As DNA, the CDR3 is TGTGCCAGCAGTTTTCCTACAGGAGAACTAGCCAAAAACATTCAGTACTTC.

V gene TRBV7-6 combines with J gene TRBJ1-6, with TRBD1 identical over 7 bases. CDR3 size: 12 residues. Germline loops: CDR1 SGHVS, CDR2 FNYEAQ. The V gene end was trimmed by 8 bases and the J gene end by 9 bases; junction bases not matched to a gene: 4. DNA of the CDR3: TGTGCCAGCGGGACAGTTGGTTCACCCCTCCACTTT. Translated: CASGTVGSPLHF.

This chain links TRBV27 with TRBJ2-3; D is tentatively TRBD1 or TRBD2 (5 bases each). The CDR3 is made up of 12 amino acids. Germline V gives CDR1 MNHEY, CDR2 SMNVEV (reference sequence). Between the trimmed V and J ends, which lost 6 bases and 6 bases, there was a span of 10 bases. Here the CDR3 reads CASSGDLDTQYF. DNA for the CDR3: TGTGCCAGCAGCGGGGACCTGGATACGCAGTATTTT.

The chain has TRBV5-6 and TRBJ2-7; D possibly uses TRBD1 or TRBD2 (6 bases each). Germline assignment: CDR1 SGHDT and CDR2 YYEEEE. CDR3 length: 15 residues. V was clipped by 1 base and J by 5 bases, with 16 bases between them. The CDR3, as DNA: TGTGCCAGCAGCTTGACGTGGGGGGCGCAGGACGAGCAGTACTTC. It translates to CASSLTWGAQDEQYF.

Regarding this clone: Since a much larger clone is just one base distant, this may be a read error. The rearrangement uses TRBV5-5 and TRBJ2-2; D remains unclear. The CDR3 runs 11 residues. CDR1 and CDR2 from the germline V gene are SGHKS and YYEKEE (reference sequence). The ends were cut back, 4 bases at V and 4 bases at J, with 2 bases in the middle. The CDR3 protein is CASSTTGELFF. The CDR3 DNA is TGTGCCAGCAGCACCACCGGGGAGCTGTTTTTT. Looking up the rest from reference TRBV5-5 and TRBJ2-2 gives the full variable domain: DAGVTQSPTHLIKTRGQQVTLRCSPISGHKSVSWYQQVLGQGPQFIFQYYEKEERGRGNFPDRFSARQFPNYSSELNVNALLLGDSALYLCASSTTGELFFGEGSRLTVL.

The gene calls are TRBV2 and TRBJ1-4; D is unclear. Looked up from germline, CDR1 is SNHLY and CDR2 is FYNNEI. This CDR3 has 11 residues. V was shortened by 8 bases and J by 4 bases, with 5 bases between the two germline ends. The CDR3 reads CASWGNEKLFF. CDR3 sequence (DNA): TGTGCCAGCTGGGGTAATGAAAAACTGTTTTTT.

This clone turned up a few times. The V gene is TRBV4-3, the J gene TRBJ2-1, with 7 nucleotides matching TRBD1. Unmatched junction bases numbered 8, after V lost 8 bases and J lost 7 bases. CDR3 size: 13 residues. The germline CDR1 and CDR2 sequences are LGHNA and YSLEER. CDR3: CASAAMTGNEQFF. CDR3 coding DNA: TGCGCCAGCGCCGCTATGACAGGGAATGAGCAGTTCTTC.

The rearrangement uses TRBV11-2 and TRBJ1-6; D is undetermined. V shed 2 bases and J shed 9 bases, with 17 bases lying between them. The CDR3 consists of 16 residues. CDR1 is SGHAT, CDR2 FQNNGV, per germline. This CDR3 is CASSLFSGSGRSPLHF. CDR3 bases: TGTGCCAGCAGCTTATTCTCTGGGAGTGGTCGTTCACCCCTCCACTTT. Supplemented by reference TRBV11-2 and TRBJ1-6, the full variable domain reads EAGVAQSPRYKIIEKRQSVAFWCNPISGHATLYWYQQILGQGPKLLIQFQNNGVVDDSQLPKDRFSAERLKGVDSTLKIQPAKLEDSAVYLCASSLFSGSGRSPLHFGNGTRLTVT.

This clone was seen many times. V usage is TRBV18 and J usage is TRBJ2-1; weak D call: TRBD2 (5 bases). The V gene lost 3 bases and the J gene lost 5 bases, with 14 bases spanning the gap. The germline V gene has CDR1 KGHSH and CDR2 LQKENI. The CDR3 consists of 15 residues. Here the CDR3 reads CASSPPILGDNEQFF. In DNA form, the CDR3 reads TGTGCCAGCTCACCGCCCATACTAGGTGACAATGAGCAGTTCTTC.

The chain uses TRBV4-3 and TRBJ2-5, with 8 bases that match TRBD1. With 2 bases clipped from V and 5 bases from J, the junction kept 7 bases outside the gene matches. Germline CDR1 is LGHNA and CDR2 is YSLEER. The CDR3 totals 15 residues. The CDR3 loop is CASSQRAGGRETQYF. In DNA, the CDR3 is TGCGCCAGCAGCCAAAGGGCAGGGGGCCGGGAGACCCAGTACTTC.

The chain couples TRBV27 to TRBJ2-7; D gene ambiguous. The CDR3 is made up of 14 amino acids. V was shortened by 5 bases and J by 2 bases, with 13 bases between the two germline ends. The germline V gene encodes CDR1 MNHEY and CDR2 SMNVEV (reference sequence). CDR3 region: CASSPLGGTYEQYF. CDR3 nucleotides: TGTGCCAGCAGTCCGTTGGGCGGAACCTACGAGCAGTACTTC.

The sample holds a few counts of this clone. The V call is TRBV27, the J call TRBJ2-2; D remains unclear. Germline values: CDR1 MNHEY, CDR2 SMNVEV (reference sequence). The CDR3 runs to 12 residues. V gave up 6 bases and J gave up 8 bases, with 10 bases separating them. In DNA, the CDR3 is TGTGCCAGCAGCGGATCTTTGGGGGAGCTGTTTTTT. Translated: CASSGSLGELFF.

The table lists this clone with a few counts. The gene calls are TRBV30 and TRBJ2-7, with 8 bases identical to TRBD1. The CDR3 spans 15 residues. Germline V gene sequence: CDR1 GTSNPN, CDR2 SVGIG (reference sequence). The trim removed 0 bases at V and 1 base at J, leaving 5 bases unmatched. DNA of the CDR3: TGTGCCTGGAGTGTCGGACAGGGTGGGTCCTACGAGCAGTACTTC. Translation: CAWSVGQGGSYEQYF.

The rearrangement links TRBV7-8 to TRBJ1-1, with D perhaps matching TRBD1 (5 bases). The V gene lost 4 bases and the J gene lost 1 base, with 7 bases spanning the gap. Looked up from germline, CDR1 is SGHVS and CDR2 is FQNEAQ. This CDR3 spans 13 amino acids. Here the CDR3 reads CASSYTGNTEAFF. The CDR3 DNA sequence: TGTGCCAGCAGCTATACAGGGAACACTGAAGCTTTCTTT.

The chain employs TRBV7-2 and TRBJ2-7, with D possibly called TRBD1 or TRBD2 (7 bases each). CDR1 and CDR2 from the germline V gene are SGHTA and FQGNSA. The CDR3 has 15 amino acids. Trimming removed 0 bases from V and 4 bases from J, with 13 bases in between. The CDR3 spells CASSLAWEGAYEQYF. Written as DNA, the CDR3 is TGTGCCAGCAGCTTAGCGTGGGAGGGGGCGTACGAGCAGTACTTC.

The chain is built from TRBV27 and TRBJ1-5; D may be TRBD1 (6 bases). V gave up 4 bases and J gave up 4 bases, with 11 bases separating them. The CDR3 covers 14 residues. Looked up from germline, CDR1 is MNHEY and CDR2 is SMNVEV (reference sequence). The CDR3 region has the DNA TGTGCCAGCAGTTCGGGGGCACCAAATCAGCCCCAGCATTTT. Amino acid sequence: CASSSGAPNQPQHF.

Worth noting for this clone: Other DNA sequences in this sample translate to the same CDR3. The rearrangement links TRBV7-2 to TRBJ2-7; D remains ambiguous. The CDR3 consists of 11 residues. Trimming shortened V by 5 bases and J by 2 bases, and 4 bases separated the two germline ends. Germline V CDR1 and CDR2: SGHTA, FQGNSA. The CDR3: CASSLTYEQYF. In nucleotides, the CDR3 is TGTGCCAGCAGCCTTACCTACGAGCAGTACTTC.

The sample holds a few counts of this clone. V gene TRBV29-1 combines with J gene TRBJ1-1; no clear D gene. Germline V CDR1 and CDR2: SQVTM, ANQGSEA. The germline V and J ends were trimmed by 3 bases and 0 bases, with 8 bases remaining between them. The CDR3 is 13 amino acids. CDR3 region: CSVDPGMNTEAFF. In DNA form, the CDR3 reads TGCAGCGTTGATCCGGGGATGAACACTGAAGCTTTCTTT.

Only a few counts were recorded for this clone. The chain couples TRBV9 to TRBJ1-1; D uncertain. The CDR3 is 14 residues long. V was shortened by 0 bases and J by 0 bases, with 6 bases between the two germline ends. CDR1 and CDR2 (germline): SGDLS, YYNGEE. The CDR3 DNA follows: TGTGCCAGCAGCGTAGGGAGAATGAACACTGAAGCTTTCTTT. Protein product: CASSVGRMNTEAFF.

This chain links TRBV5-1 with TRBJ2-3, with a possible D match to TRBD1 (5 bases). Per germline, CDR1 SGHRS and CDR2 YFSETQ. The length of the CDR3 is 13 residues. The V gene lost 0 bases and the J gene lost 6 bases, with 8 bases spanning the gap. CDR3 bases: TGCGCCAGCAGCTTGGGGGGCCGGGATACGCAGTATTTT. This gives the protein CASSLGGRDTQYF.